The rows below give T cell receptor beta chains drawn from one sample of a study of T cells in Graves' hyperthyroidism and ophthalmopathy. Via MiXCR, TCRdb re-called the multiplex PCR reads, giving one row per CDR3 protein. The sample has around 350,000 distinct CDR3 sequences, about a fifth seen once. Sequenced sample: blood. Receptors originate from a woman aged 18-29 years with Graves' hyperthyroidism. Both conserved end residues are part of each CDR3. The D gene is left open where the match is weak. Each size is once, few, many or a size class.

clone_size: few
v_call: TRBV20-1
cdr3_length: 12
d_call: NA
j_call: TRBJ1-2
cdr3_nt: TGCAGTGCTAGAGAGTCGGGGAGTGGCTACACCTTC
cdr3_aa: CSARESGSGYTF

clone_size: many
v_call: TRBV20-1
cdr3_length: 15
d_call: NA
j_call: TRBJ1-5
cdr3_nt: TGCAGTGCTAGAGAGGCGACAGCAGGAGGACAGCCCCAGCATTTT
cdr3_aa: CSAREATAGGQPQHF

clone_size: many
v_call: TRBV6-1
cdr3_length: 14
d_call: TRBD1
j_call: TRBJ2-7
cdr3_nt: TGTGCCAGCAGCCAAGAAGTGGGGACAGGCGAGCAGTACTTC
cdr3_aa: CASSQEVGTGEQYF

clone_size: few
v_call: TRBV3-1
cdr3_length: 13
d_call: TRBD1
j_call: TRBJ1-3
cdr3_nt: TGTGCCAGCAAAGACAGGGCTGGAAACACCATATATTTT
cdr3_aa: CASKDRAGNTIYF

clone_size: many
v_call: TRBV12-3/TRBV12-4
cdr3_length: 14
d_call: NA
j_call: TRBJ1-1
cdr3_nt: TGTGCCAGCACCACTCAGGTTTTAGGGCATGAAGCTTTCTTT
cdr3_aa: CASTTQVLGHEAFF

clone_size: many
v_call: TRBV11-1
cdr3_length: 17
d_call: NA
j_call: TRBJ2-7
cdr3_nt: TGTGCCAGCAGCGGGGACGCAAGACCCGGACCTTACTACGAGCAGTACTTC
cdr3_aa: CASSGDARPGPYYEQYF

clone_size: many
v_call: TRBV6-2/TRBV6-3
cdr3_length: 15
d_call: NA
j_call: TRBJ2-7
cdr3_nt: TGTGCCAGCAACCAGGGACCTCCCGATACCTACGAGCAGTACTTC
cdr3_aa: CASNQGPPDTYEQYF

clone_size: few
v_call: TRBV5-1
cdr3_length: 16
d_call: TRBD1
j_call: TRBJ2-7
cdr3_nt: TGCGCCAGCAGACGCGACAGGGGCCGGCCTATCTACGAGCAGTACTTC
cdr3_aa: CASRRDRGRPIYEQYF

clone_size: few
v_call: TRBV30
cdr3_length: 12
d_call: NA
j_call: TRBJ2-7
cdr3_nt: TGTGCCTGGAATAAGGGGGACTACGAGCAGTACTTC
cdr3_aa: CAWNKGDYEQYF

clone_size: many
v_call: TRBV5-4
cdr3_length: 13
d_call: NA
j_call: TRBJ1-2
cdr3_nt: TGTGCCAGCAGCTCTGACGTGAGCTATGGCTACACCTTC
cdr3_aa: CASSSDVSYGYTF